The 6 T cell receptor beta chains presented below share a single source sample, sequenced in a study of cytomegalovirus exposure and HLA in healthy donors. The PCR used 60 Vbeta and 13 Jbeta primers. The protocol was immunoSEQ multiplex PCR, while the TCRdb copy is restricted to in-frame clones and leaves out a portion. The sample contains around 120,000 clones, 80% of which appear only once. Input material: PBMCs. The receptors here all came from a man aged 45-65 years in good health and CMV-seronegative.

In its sample, this clone was seen a few times. V is TRBV7-6 and J is TRBJ1-1; 7 bases map to TRBD1. Germline-derived CDR1 and CDR2 are SGHVS and FNYEAQ. This CDR3 comprises 15 residues. V lost 1 base, J lost 4 bases, and 6 bases stayed unmatched. The CDR3 nucleotides read TGTGCCAGCAGCTTAGGTCAGGGGGGACTCACTGAAGCTTTCTTT. Translation gives CASSLGQGGLTEAFF.

The chain recombines TRBV28 with TRBJ2-1; 11 nucleotides match TRBD2. Germline V gives CDR1 MDHEN, CDR2 SYDVKM. Trimming at V came to 3 bases and at J to 8 bases, leaving 12 bases not matched to a gene. CDR3 length: 17 residues. CDR3 coding DNA: TGTGCCAGCAGTTTCCCATCAACTAGCGGGAGAGTCGATGAGCAGTTCTTC. Translated, it gives CASSFPSTSGRVDEQFF.

V and J are TRBV4-3 and TRBJ1-2; D is undetermined. CDR1 LGHNA and CDR2 YSLEER come from the germline V gene. V lost 4 bases and J 0 bases, leaving 15 bases between the germline ends. This CDR3 comprises 16 residues. The CDR3 protein is CASSLLPQVTNYGYTF. The CDR3 nucleotides read TGCGCCAGCAGCCTTCTACCGCAAGTGACTAACTATGGCTACACCTTC.

V gene TRBV4-3 combines with J gene TRBJ2-5; TRBD1 might be the D (6 bases). Trimming took 3 bases from V and 3 from J, leaving 8 bases between them. The CDR3 contains 13 residues. Germline values: CDR1 LGHNA, CDR2 YSLEER. CDR3: CASSQGQEETQYF. As DNA, the CDR3 is TGCGCCAGCAGCCAGGGACAAGAAGAGACCCAGTACTTC.

The gene calls are TRBV9 and TRBJ1-2; 7 nucleotides agree with TRBD1. The V gene's germline CDR1 is SGDLS and CDR2 YYNGEE. V lost 0 bases to trimming and J lost 4 bases; unmatched junction nucleotides: 9. The CDR3 loop spans 16 amino acids. The CDR3 protein is CASSVDEGTEGYGYTF. The CDR3 DNA reads TGTGCCAGCAGCGTAGACGAGGGGACAGAGGGCTATGGCTACACCTTC.

CDR3 DNA sequence: TGTGCCAGCAGGTCAGGGGGCTCGGGGGAAAAACTGTTTTTT. Its translation is CASRSGGSGEKLFF. The V and J genes are TRBV7-2 and TRBJ1-4, with 8 nucleotides matching TRBD1. Germline V gene data show CDR1 as SGHTA and CDR2 as FQGNSA. Trimming cost V 6 bases and J 8 bases; bases outside gene matches: 8. The CDR3 sequence is 14 residues long.